These 25 T cell receptor beta chains originate from one sample sequenced in a study of blood T cell repertoires in COVID-19. Method: immunoSEQ multiplex PCR; TCRdb's copy keeps in-frame clones and lacks some. The sample holds about 150,000 clones, 88% seen once. Sequenced material: peripheral blood. Receptors originate from a man over 45 who had recovered from COVID-19.

The J gene is TRBJ2-1, the V gene TRBV4-3; 14 bases are a match to TRBD2. The trim removed 4 bases at V and 8 bases at J, leaving 4 bases unmatched. Germline V gene lookup returns CDR1 LGHNA and CDR2 YSLEER. This CDR3 has 15 amino acids. The CDR3 protein is CASSRTSGGLDEQFF. CDR3 DNA: TGCGCCAGCAGCCGGACTAGCGGGGGGTTGGATGAGCAGTTCTTC.

The rearrangement uses TRBV18 and TRBJ2-2; 7 bases fit TRBD1. Trimming cost V 3 bases and J 0 bases; bases outside gene matches: 4. The CDR3 loop spans 16 amino acids. Germline V gene lookup returns CDR1 KGHSH and CDR2 LQKENI. This CDR3 is CASSPLGTANTGELFF. The CDR3 DNA reads as TGTGCCAGCTCACCTCTGGGGACAGCGAACACCGGGGAGCTGTTTTTT.

This clone appeared once. The J gene is TRBJ1-2, the V gene TRBV18; the match to TRBD1 covers 7 bases. J lost 8 bases, V lost 3 bases, and 6 bases had no gene match. The germline CDR1 and CDR2 sequences are KGHSH and LQKENI. This CDR3 is built from 13 residues. The CDR3 sequence: CASSPGQDRGYTF. CDR3 DNA: TGTGCCAGCTCACCCGGACAGGACAGAGGCTACACCTTC.

The chain links TRBV19 to TRBJ1-1; maybe TRBD1 (5 bases). Germline CDR1 reads LNHDA; CDR2 reads SQIVND (reference sequence). V lost 5 bases and J lost 1, with 14 bases in between. CDR3 length: 15 residues. The CDR3 region is CASSSRTLTNTEAFF. The CDR3, as DNA: TGTGCCAGTAGTTCCCGGACACTTACGAACACTGAAGCTTTCTTT. Drawing the rest from reference TRBV19 and TRBJ1-1, the complete variable domain is DGGITQSPKYLFRKEGQNVTLSCEQNLNHDAMYWYRQDPGQGLRLIYYSQIVNDFQKGDIAEGYSVSREKKESFPLTVTSAQKNPTAFYLCASSSRTLTNTEAFFGQGTRLTVV.

The chain uses TRBV6-5 and TRBJ1-1; TRBD1 is a possible D gene (6 bases). V lost 2 bases, J lost 3 bases, and 16 bases lay in between. Germline V gives CDR1 MNHEY, CDR2 SVGAGI. This CDR3 spans 16 amino acids. The CDR3 sequence is CASSYGGAARDTEAFF. The CDR3 DNA reads as TGTGCCAGCAGTTACGGGGGCGCCGCAAGGGACACTGAAGCTTTCTTT.

The chain recombines TRBV9 with TRBJ1-2, with D maybe TRBD1 (5 bases). Deletions cut 0 bases from V and 5 bases from J, with 11 bases between. The germline CDR1 and CDR2 sequences are SGDLS and YYNGEE. CDR3 size: 14 residues. This CDR3 reads CASSVEGREYGYTF. In DNA, the CDR3 is TGTGCCAGCAGCGTAGAGGGGCGGGAGTATGGCTACACCTTC.

The V gene is TRBV11-2, the J gene TRBJ1-4; 7 nucleotides align to TRBD1. V was pared by 1 base and J by 6 bases, with 2 bases of the junction left unmatched. The CDR3 consists of 14 residues. CDR1 SGHAT and CDR2 FQNNGV come from the germline V gene. CDR3 region: CASSLVGQYEKLFF. The CDR3 nucleotides are TGTGCCAGCAGCTTAGTGGGACAGTATGAAAAACTGTTTTTT.

The table lists this clone with a count of one. This chain uses TRBV20-1 with TRBJ2-7, with D tentatively TRBD2 (5 bases). Trimming removed 5 bases at V and 7 bases at J, with 12 bases between. Germline V CDR1 and CDR2: DFQATT, SNEGSKA (reference sequence). This CDR3 is built from 11 residues. Written as DNA, the CDR3 is TGCAGTGCTCCGGCCCCGGGGGAGCAGTACTTC. It specifies CSAPAPGEQYF.

The chain employs TRBV19 and TRBJ1-1, with a tentative D call TRBD1 (6 bases). Germline CDR1 reads LNHDA; CDR2 reads SQIVND (reference sequence). The CDR3 covers 14 residues. The germline V and J ends were trimmed by 9 bases and 3 bases, with 17 bases remaining between them. The CDR3 loop reads CASGTDEGDTEAFF. The CDR3 nucleotides are TGTGCCAGCGGGACGGACGAGGGGGACACTGAAGCTTTCTTT.

V is TRBV5-4 and J is TRBJ2-5, with TRBD1 matching over 9 bases. The germline V gene encodes CDR1 SGHNT and CDR2 YYREEE (reference sequence). The CDR3 runs to 14 residues. The J segment lost 2 bases and the V segment lost 4 bases, leaving 3 bases of the junction unmatched. CDR3 nucleotide sequence: TGTGCCAGCAGCGCGGGACAGGGTCAAGAGACCCAGTACTTC. Protein product: CASSAGQGQETQYF.

Notes on this clone: Distinct nucleotide sequences in the sample also encode this CDR3. The chain joins TRBV6-5 to TRBJ1-1; 9 nucleotides align to TRBD1. V trimming: 0 bases; J trimming: 3 bases; junction bases outside the gene matches: 2. Germline V gene lookup returns CDR1 MNHEY and CDR2 SVGAGI. This CDR3 has 15 amino acids. The chain's CDR3 is CASSYSRQGDTEAFF. The CDR3 DNA reads as TGTGCCAGCAGTTACTCGAGACAGGGGGACACTGAAGCTTTCTTT.

The V call is TRBV6-1, the J call TRBJ2-1, with TRBD1 identical over 9 bases. The CDR3 covers 15 residues. Germline V gene data show CDR1 as MNHNS and CDR2 as SASEGT. Trimming took 2 bases from V and 5 from J; bases not matched to a gene: 4. Here the CDR3 DNA reads TGTGCCAGCAGTGAATTAAGGACAGGGGACAATGAGCAGTTCTTC. This codes for CASSELRTGDNEQFF.

The V gene is TRBV29-1, the J gene TRBJ1-1; the match to TRBD1 covers 12 bases. Germline V gene lookup returns CDR1 SQVTM and CDR2 ANQGSEA. V lost 7 bases, J lost 2 bases, and 2 bases stayed unmatched. The length of the CDR3 is 13 residues. CDR3 residues: CSAGTGGNTEAFF. The CDR3 DNA is TGCAGCGCCGGGACAGGGGGCAACACTGAAGCTTTCTTT.

The count of this clone is one. The V and J genes are TRBV18 and TRBJ2-1, with D tentatively TRBD2 (7 bases). V shed 1 base and J shed 7 bases, with 11 bases lying between them. CDR1 and CDR2 from the germline V gene are KGHSH and LQKENI. This CDR3 region has 14 residues. CDR3 region: CASSPQAGANEQFF. The CDR3 coding sequence is TGTGCCAGCTCACCACAGGCGGGGGCTAATGAGCAGTTCTTC.

CDR3 region: CASSITGIQTEQFF. The DNA for the CDR3 is TGTGCCAGTAGTATAACCGGGATTCAAACTGAGCAGTTCTTC. The chain has TRBV19 and TRBJ2-1, with D perhaps TRBD2 (5 bases). CDR1 and CDR2 from the germline V gene are LNHDA and SQIVND (reference sequence). The CDR3 runs to 14 residues. V lost 2 bases to trimming and J lost 9 bases, with 14 bases between them.

The V gene is TRBV6-5, the J gene TRBJ1-2, with TRBD1 matching 8 bases. Germline V gene data show CDR1 as MNHEY and CDR2 as SVGAGI. CDR3 size: 15 residues. J gave up 6 bases and V 8 bases, and 14 bases lay outside the gene matches. CDR3 sequence reads: CASDVRFSGGHGYTF. CDR3 DNA: TGTGCCAGCGACGTCAGGTTTTCAGGGGGCCATGGCTACACCTTC.

In nucleotides, the CDR3 is TGCGCCAGCAGCTCACAACCGGACAGGGGGGTTGAAAAACTGTTTTTT. Protein product: CASSSQPDRGVEKLFF. The J gene is TRBJ1-4, the V gene TRBV5-1; TRBD1 matches at 10 bases. V was pared by 3 bases and J by 7 bases, with 9 bases of the junction left unmatched. The CDR3 is 16 amino acids. Germline CDR1 is SGHRS and CDR2 is YFSETQ.

This clone has only one observation. The rearrangement joins TRBV14 to TRBJ1-3; no clear D. Trimming removed 1 base from V and 6 bases from J, with 13 bases in between. Germline CDR1 is SGHDN and CDR2 is FVKESK. The CDR3 is 15 amino acids. DNA for the CDR3: TGTGCCAGCAGCCAAGTCGGGGATGTGGAAAACACCATATATTTT. It is translated as CASSQVGDVENTIYF. Together with reference TRBV14 and TRBJ1-3, the CDR3 gives the full variable domain: EAGVTQFPSHSVIEKGQTVTLRCDPISGHDNLYWYRRVMGKEIKFLLHFVKESKQDESGMPNNRFLAERTGGTYSTLKVQPAELEDSGVYFCASSQVGDVENTIYFGEGSWLTVV.

This clone has only a few counts. The chain recombines TRBV7-9 with TRBJ1-1, with a tentative D call TRBD1 (6 bases). This CDR3 contains 16 residues. Trimming shortened V by 5 bases and J by 0 bases, and 16 bases separated the two germline ends. Germline V gene sequence: CDR1 SEHNR, CDR2 FQNEAQ (reference sequence). The CDR3 is CASSHRDTYLNTEAFF. CDR3 DNA sequence: TGTGCCAGCAGCCACCGGGACACTTACTTGAACACTGAAGCTTTCTTT.

This clone was seen repeatedly, ten times or more. The chain links TRBV3-1 (or the pseudogene TRBV3-2) to TRBJ2-5, with D unresolved. V was cut by 1 base and J by 1 base, with 4 bases left in between. The CDR3 has 13 residues. Per the germline V gene, CDR1 is LGHDT and CDR2 is YNNKEL (reference sequence). The CDR3 is CASSQARQETQYF. CDR3 bases: TGTGCCAGCAGCCAAGCCCGCCAAGAGACCCAGTACTTC.

The V and J genes are TRBV7-9 and TRBJ1-2; no firm D call. CDR3 size: 13 residues. V lost 1 base to trimming and J lost 6 bases, with 9 bases between them. Germline V lookup: CDR1 SEHNR, CDR2 FQNEAQ (reference sequence). CDR3 in amino acids: CASSLETGNGYTF. CDR3 DNA: TGTGCCAGCAGCTTAGAAACGGGGAATGGCTACACCTTC.

The rearrangement uses TRBV5-6 and TRBJ1-1; 8 positions agree with TRBD1. The CDR3 runs 15 residues. Germline CDR1 is SGHDT and CDR2 is YYEEEE. V dropped 4 bases and J dropped 5; count of bases not matched to a gene: 10. The CDR3 DNA sequence: TGTGCCAGCAGCCCCACCGACAGGGGTTTTACTGAAGCTTTCTTT. Its translation is CASSPTDRGFTEAFF.

This clone was recorded only once. The chain links TRBV6-1 to TRBJ1-1; 7 bases map to TRBD1. CDR1 and CDR2 (germline): MNHNS, SASEGT. Germline trimming cut 1 base from V and 3 bases from J; bases unmatched to any gene: 2. The CDR3 spans 14 residues. The CDR3 coding sequence is TGTGCCAGCAGTGAAGTAACAGGGGACACTGAAGCTTTCTTT. Translated: CASSEVTGDTEAFF.

The V gene is TRBV9, the J gene TRBJ2-1; 13 bases fit TRBD2. Germline V gene lookup returns CDR1 SGDLS and CDR2 YYNGEE. J gave up 7 bases and V 0 bases, and 1 base lay outside the gene matches. The CDR3 totals 15 residues. In DNA form, the CDR3 reads TGTGCCAGCAGCGTAGAACTAGCGGGGGGGAATGAGCAGTTCTTC. It translates to CASSVELAGGNEQFF.

The chain links TRBV30 to TRBJ1-2, with D perhaps matching TRBD1 (5 bases). This CDR3 is built from 15 residues. V was pared by 3 bases and J by 5 bases, with 19 bases between. Germline assignment: CDR1 GTSNPN and CDR2 SVGIG (reference sequence). The CDR3: CAWRVEQTGVYGYTF. In DNA, the CDR3 is TGTGCCTGGAGGGTAGAGCAAACAGGCGTTTATGGCTACACCTTC.